What follows is one TCR beta chain and its context. Its antigen remains unidentified. Trimming stripped 6 bases from V and 1 base from J, with 12 bases between. The CDR3 is 13 amino acids. The germline CDR1 and CDR2 sequences are SQVTM and ANQGSEA. The sample is drawn from a study of regulatory T cells in long-lasting Graves disease. Study-wide results and caveats: Persistent disease samples used TRBV28, TRBJ1-2 and TRBJ2-5 preferentially. Whereas 966 public clonotypes were shared by new patients, persistent patients shared more, at some 2,900. Persistent Graves' patients showed less TCR diversity than newly diagnosed ones.

The authors built TCR beta libraries using iRepertoire HTBI primers and Arm-PCR of CDR3 regions. TCRdb re-derived calls from the multiplex PCR reads in MiXCR, one entry per CDR3 protein. The sample carries 420,000 or so distinct CDR3 sequences, 23% recorded once. Time point given: persistent/refractory GD, antithyroid drugs over 5 years with positive TRAb. TCR sequences were obtained from RNA taken from PBMCs. Tubes containing EDTA received approximately 9 milliliters of drawn peripheral blood. Sequenced here: peripheral blood mononuclear cells (PBMCs), sampled when the disease was refractory, from a patient treated with antithyroid drugs. This TCR derives from a female donor with Graves disease. The V gene is TRBV29-1, the J gene TRBJ1-1, with D possibly matching TRBD1 (5 bases). The CDR3 bases are TGCAGCGTAAAAACCGGGGCGAACACTGAAGCTTTCTTT. This sequence encodes CSVKTGANTEAFF.